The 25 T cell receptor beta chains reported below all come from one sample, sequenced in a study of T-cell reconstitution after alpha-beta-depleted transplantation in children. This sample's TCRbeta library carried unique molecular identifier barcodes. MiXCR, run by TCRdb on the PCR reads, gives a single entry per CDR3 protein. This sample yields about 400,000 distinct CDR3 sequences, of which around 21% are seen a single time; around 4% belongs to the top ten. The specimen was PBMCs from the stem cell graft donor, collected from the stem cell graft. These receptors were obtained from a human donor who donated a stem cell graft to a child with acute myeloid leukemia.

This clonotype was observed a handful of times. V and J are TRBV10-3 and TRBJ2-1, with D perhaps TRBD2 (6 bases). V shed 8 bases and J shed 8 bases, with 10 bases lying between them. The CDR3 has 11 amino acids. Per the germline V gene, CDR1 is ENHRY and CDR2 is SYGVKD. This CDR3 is CAIGAGYEQFF. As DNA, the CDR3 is TGTGCCATCGGGGCGGGATATGAGCAGTTCTTC.

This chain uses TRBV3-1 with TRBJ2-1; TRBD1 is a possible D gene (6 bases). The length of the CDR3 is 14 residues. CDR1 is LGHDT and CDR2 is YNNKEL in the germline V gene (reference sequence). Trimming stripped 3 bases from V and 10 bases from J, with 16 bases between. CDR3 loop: CASSQNRAGVEQFF. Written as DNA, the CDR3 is TGTGCCAGCAGCCAGAACAGGGCCGGGGTAGAGCAGTTCTTC.

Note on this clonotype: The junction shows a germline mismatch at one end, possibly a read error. The chain's CDR3 is CSARGLGNEQFF. In DNA form, the CDR3 reads TGCAGTGCCAGAGGACTAGGCAATGAGCAGTTCTTC. The chain links TRBV20-1 to TRBJ2-1; TRBD2 matches at 7 bases. Germline-derived CDR1 and CDR2 are DFQATT and SNEGSKA (reference sequence). The CDR3 has 12 amino acids.

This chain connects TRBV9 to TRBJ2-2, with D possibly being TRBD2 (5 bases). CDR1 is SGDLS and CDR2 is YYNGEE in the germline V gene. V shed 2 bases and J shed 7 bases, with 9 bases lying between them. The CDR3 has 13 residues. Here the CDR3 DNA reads TGTGCCAGCAGCGTGCATACTAGCGGGGAGCTGTTTTTT. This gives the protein CASSVHTSGELFF.

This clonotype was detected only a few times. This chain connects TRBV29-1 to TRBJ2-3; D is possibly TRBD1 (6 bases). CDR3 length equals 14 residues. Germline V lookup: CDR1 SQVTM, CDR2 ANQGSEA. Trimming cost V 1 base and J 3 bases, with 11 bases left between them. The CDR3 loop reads CSVEGQEGTDTQYF. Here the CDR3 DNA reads TGCAGCGTTGAAGGACAGGAAGGTACAGATACGCAGTATTTT.

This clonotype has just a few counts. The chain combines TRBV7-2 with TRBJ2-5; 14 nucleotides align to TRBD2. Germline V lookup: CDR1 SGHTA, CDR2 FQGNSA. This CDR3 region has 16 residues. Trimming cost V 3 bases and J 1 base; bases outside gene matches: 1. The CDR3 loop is CASSLTSGRAQETQYF. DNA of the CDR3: TGTGCCAGCAGCTTGACTAGCGGGAGGGCCCAAGAGACCCAGTACTTC.

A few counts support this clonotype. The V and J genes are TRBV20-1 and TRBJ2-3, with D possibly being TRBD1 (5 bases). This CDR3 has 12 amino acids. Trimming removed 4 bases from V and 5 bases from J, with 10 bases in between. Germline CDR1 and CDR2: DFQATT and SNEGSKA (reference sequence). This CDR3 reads CSANGAGDTQYF. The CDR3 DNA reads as TGCAGTGCTAATGGGGCAGGAGATACGCAGTATTTT.

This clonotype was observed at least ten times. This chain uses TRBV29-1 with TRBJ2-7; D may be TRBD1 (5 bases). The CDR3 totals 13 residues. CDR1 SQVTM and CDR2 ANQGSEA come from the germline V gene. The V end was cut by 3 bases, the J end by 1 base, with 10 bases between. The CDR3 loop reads CSVDQGGSYEQYF. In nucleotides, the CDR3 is TGCAGCGTTGATCAGGGTGGATCCTACGAGCAGTACTTC.

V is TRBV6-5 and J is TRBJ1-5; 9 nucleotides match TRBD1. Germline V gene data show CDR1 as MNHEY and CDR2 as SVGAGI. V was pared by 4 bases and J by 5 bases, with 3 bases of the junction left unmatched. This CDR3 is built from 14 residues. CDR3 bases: TGTGCCAGCAGTTTACGACAGGGGGATCAGCCCCAGCATTTT. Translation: CASSLRQGDQPQHF.

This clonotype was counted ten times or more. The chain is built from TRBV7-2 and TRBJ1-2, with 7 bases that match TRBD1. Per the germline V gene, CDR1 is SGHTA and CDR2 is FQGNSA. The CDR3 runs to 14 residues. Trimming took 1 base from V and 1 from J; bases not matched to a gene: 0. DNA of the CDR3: TGTGCCAGCAGCTTAGGGGACAGTAACTATGGCTACACCTTC. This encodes CASSLGDSNYGYTF.

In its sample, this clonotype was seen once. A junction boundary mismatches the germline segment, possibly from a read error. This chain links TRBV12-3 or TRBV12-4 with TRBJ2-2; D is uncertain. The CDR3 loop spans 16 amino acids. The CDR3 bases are TGTGTCAGCAGTTTCGTGTCGGGTACGGACACCGGGGAGCTGTTTTTT. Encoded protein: CVSSFVSGTDTGELFF.

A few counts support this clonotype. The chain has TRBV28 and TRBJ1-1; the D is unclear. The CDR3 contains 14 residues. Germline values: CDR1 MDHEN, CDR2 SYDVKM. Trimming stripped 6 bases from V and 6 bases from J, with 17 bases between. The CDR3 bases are TGTGCCAGCAGGAACTTTGTAAGGGTCTCTGAAGCTTTCTTT. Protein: CASRNFVRVSEAFF.

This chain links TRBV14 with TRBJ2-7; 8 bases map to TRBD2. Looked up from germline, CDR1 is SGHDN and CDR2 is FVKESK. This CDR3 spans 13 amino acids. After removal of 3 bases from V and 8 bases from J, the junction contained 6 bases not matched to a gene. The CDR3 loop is CASSQGLGRQQYF. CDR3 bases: TGTGCCAGCAGCCAGGGACTAGGAAGGCAGCAGTACTTC.

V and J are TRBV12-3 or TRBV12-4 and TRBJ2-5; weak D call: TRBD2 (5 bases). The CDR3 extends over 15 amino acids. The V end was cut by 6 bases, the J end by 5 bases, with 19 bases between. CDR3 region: CASSLAYREGETQYF. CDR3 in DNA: TGTGCCAGCAGCCTAGCCTATCGGGAAGGGGAGACCCAGTACTTC.

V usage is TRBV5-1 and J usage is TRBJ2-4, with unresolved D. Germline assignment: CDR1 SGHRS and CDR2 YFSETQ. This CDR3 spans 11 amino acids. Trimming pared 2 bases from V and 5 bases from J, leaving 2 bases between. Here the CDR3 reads CASSLQNIQYF. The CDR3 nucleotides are TGCGCCAGCAGCTTACAAAACATTCAGTACTTC.

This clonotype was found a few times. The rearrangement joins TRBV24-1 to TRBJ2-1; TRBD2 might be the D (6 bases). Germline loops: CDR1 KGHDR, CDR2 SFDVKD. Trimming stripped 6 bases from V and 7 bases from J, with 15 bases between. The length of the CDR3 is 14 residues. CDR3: CATSSTAGLNEQFF. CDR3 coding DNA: TGTGCCACCAGTTCGACAGCGGGCCTAAATGAGCAGTTCTTC.

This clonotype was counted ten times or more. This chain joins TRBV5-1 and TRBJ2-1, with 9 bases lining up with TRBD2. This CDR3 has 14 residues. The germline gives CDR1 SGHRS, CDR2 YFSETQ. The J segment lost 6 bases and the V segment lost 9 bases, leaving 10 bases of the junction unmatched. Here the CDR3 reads CATKVAGVLNEQFF. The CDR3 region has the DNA TGCGCCACCAAAGTAGCGGGAGTTCTCAATGAGCAGTTCTTC. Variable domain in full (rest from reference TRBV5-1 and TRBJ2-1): KAGVTQTPRYLIKTRGQQVTLSCSPISGHRSVSWYQQTPGQGLQFLFEYFSETQRNKGNFPGRFSGRQFSNSRSEMNVSTLELGDSALYLCATKVAGVLNEQFFGPGTRLTVL.

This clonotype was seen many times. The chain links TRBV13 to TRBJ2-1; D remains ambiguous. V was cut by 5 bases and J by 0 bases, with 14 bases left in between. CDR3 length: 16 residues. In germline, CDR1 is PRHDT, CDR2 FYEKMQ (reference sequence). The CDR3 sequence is CASSAFAESSYNEQFF. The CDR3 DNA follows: TGTGCCAGCAGCGCCTTTGCAGAAAGCTCCTACAATGAGCAGTTCTTC.

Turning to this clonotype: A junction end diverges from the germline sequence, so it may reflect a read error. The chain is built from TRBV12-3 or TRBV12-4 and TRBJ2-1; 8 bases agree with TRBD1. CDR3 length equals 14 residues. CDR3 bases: TGTGCCAGCAGTTTCGCCGGGACAGGTAATCTTAATGACTTC. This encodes CASSFAGTGNLNDF.

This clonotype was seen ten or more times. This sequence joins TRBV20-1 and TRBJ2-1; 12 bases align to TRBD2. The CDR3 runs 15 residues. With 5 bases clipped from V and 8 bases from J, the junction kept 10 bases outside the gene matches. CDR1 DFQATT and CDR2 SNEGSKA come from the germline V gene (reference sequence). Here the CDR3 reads CSADGLAGNRDEQFF. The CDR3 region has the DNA TGCAGTGCTGACGGACTAGCGGGGAACCGCGATGAGCAGTTCTTC.

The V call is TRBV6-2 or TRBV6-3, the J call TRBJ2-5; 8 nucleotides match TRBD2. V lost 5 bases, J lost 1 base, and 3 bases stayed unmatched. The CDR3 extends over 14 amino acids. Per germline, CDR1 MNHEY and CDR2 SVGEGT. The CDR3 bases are TGTGCCAGCAGTCAACTAGCGGTCCAAGAGACCCAGTACTTC. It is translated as CASSQLAVQETQYF.

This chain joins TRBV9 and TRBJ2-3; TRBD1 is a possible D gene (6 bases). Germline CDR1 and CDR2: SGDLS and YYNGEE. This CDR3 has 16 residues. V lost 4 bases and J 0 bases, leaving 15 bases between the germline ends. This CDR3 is CASSFNRDTSTDTQYF. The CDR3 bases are TGTGCCAGCAGCTTCAACCGGGACACCAGCACAGATACGCAGTATTTT.

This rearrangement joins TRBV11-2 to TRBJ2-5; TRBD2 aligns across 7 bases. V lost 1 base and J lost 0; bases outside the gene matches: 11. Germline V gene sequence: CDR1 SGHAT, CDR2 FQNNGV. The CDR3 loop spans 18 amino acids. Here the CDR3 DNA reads TGTGCCAGCAGCTTAGTGACTGTCGGGAGGCGGTACCAAGAGACCCAGTACTTC. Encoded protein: CASSLVTVGRRYQETQYF.

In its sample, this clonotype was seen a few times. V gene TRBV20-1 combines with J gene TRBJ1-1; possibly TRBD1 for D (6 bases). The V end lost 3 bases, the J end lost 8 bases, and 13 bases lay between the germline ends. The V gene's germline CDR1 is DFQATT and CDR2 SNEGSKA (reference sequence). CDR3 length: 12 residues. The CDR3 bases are TGCAGTGCTAGTGAGGGGGGACCCGAAGCTTTCTTT. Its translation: CSASEGGPEAFF.

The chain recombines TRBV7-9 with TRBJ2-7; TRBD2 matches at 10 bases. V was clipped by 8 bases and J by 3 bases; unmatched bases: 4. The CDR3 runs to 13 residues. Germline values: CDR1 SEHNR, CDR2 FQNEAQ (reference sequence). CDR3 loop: CASLPSGSYEQYF. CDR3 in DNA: TGTGCCAGCCTACCTAGCGGGAGCTACGAGCAGTACTTC.